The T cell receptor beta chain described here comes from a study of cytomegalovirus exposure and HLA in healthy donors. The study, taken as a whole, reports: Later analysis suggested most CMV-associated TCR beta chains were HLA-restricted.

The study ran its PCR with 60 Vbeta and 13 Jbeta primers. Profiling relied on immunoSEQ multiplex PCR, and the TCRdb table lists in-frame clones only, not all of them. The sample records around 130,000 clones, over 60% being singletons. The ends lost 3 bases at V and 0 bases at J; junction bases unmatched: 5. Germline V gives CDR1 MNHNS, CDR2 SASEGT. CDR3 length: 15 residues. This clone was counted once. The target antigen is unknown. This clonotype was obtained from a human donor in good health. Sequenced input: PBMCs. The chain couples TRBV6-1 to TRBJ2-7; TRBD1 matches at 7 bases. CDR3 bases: TGTGCCAGCAGTGAGATGGGACAGACCTCCTACGAGCAGTACTTC. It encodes CASSEMGQTSYEQYF.